One T cell receptor (beta chain) is described in this entry. Its antigen is unknown. This CDR3 is built from 14 residues. V dropped 1 base and J dropped 11 bases, with 12 bases sitting between them. Per germline, CDR1 SNHLY and CDR2 FYNNEI. These data belong to a study of chemoradiotherapy in HPV16-positive cancers. The study's findings and limits: Only two HPV16-positive patients supplied the functional HPV-specificity definition.

TCRdb's table, derived via immunoSEQ multiplex PCR, lists solely in-frame clones and lacks some. The data show approximately 15,000 clones, with approximately 84% seen just once and roughly 9.6% held by the top ten. Repertoires were sampled repeatedly during chemoradiotherapy. The specimen was obtained from a patient who underwent chemoradiotherapy. The chain couples TRBV2 to TRBJ1-6; D might be TRBD1 (5 bases). This TCR was sampled from a human donor with HPV-associated anogenital cancer. The CDR3 DNA reads as TGTGCCAGCAGTGAAGGTAGAGGGGTGGCACCCCTCCACTTT. As protein: CASSEGRGVAPLHF.